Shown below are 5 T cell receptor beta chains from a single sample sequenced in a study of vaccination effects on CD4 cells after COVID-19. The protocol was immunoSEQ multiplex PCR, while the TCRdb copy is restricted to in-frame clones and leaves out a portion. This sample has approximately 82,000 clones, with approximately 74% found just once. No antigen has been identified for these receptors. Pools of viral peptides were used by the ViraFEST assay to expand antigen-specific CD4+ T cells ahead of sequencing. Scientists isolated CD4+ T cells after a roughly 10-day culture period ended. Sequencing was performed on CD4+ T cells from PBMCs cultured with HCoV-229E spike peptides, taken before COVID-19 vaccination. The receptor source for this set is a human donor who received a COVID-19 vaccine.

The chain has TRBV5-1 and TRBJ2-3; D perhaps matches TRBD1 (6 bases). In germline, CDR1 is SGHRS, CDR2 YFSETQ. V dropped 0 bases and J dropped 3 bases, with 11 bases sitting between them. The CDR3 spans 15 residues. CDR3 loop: CASSLVGQSTDTQYF. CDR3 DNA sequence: TGCGCCAGCAGCTTGGTTGGACAGTCTACAGATACGCAGTATTTT.

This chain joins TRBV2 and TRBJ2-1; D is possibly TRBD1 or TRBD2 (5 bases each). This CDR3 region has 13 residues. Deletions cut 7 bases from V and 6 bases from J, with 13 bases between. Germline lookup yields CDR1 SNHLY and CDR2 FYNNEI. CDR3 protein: CASMGREINEQFF. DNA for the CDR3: TGTGCCAGCATGGGCAGGGAGATCAATGAGCAGTTCTTC.

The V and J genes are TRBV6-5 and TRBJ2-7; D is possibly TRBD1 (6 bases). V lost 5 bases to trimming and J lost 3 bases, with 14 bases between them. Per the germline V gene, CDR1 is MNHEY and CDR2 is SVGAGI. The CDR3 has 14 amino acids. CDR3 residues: CASSKTGDFYEQYV. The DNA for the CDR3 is TGTGCCAGCAGTAAGACAGGAGACTTCTACGAGCAGTACGTC.

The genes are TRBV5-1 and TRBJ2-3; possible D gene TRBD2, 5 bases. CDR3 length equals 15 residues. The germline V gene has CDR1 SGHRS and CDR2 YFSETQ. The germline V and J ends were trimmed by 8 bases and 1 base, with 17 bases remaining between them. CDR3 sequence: CASEPGGPRTDTQYF. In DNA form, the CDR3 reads TGCGCCAGTGAACCAGGCGGGCCCCGCACAGATACGCAGTATTTT.

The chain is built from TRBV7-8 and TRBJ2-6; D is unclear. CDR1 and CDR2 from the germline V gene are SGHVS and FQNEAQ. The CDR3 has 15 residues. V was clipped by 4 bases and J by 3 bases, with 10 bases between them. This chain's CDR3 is CASSSWLFGANVLTF. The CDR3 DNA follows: TGTGCCAGCAGCTCTTGGCTTTTTGGGGCCAACGTCCTGACTTTC.